This entry features one T cell receptor (beta chain) sequence. Its antigen is unknown. The data stem from a study of cytomegalovirus exposure and HLA in healthy donors. PCR involved 60 Vbeta and 13 Jbeta primers. Only in-frame clones appear in the TCRdb table, and some are missing; sequencing was by immunoSEQ multiplex PCR. This sample has more than 130,000 clones, with 73% found just once. Trimming stripped 0 bases from V and 1 base from J, with 7 bases between. Germline V gene data show CDR1 as SGDLS and CDR2 as YYNGEE. This CDR3 contains 14 residues. General observations from the study: In a later analysis, HLA-C alleles had the fewest associated TCRs, DRB1 alleles the most. A classifier reportedly called cytomegalovirus status with high sensitivity and specificity.

The clonotype originates from a human donor in good health. Sequencing was done on a sample of PBMCs. This rearrangement joins TRBV9 to TRBJ1-1; possible D gene TRBD1, 6 bases. CDR3 coding DNA: TGTGCCAGCAGCGTAGGACAGGCGAACACTGAAGCTTTCTTT. Translated: CASSVGQANTEAFF.